The next 31 T cell receptor beta chains were all read from a single sample in a study of T cells in Graves' hyperthyroidism and ophthalmopathy (dated by TCRdb to about 2019). The library was generated by multiplex PCR. Data came from an Illumina HiSeq 2000. Amplification of TCR beta CDR3 regions was carried out from RNA transcripts. The TCR CDR3 was subjected to a first round of RT-PCR using the HTBI primer set and the Qiagen OneStep RT-PCR kit. Through fastp at Q25 and MiXCR, TCRdb rebuilt clones from the public reads, retaining in-frame beta chains. Merged by CDR3 protein, the rows form single entries marked with the most common genes and DNA. Across this sample there are around 620,000 distinct CDR3 sequences, with under 60% seen only once. The ten largest clones represent 19% of the sample. Sequencing input: peripheral blood or thyroid tissue (not recorded which). These receptors were obtained from an adult woman with Graves' disease, either hyperthyroidism or ophthalmopathy (not recorded which).

The chain links TRBV2 to TRBJ2-7; 7 bases fit TRBD1. The CDR3 has 14 amino acids. Trimming at V came to 7 bases and at J to 7 bases, leaving 13 bases not matched to a gene. Germline V lookup: CDR1 SNHLY, CDR2 FYNNEI. This CDR3 is CASKTTGTVGEQYF. The DNA for the CDR3 is TGTGCCAGCAAAACGACCGGGACAGTTGGAGAGCAGTACTTC.

This sequence joins TRBV10-3 and TRBJ2-3; 12 bases align to TRBD2. The V segment lost 0 bases and the J segment 11 bases; nucleotides outside the gene matches: 3. This CDR3 is built from 14 residues. The germline gives CDR1 ENHRY, CDR2 SYGVKD. Here the CDR3 reads CAISESSSGGGQYF. In DNA, the CDR3 is TGTGCCATCAGTGAGTCGTCTAGCGGGGGGGGGCAGTATTTT.

Concerning this clonotype: Here the CDR3 omits its conserved ending phenylalanine or tryptophan, so a read error is the likely source. Because the CDR3's place on the DNA is in doubt, the DNA is left out and the CDR3 is given as listed by TCRdb. Here the CDR3 reads CASSGSYGI. The V and J genes are TRBV14 and TRBJ2-4; the table's D call of TRBD2 was not tested on the DNA. The CDR3 is made up of 9 amino acids, end residues included. Germline V gives CDR1 SGHDN, CDR2 FVKESK.

Concerning this clonotype itself: This may be a read error: a much more frequent sequence differs by one nucleotide. The rearrangement links TRBV6-5 to TRBJ2-6, with D hard to call. V lost 5 bases and J lost 2, with 16 bases in between. This CDR3 spans 17 amino acids. Germline values: CDR1 MNHEY, CDR2 SVGAGI. CDR3 sequence: CASSVSVGSPGANVLTF. The CDR3 DNA follows: TGTGCCAGCAGTGTTTCGGTTGGATCGCCTGGGGCCAACGTCCTGACTTTC.

This clonotype appeared many times. The chain carries TRBV6-1 and TRBJ1-2; D uncertain. CDR1 MNHNS and CDR2 SASEGT come from the germline V gene. The CDR3 is made up of 13 amino acids. V lost 4 bases to trimming and J lost 5 bases, with 11 bases between them. CDR3 sequence reads: CASSVREGYGYTF. The CDR3 bases are TGTGCCAGCAGTGTCCGGGAGGGATATGGCTACACCTTC.

This clonotype came up a few times. J is TRBJ2-3 and V is TRBV24-1, with D uncertain. Trimming pared 10 bases from V and 4 bases from J, leaving 8 bases between. Germline-derived CDR1 and CDR2 are KGHDR and SFDVKD. The CDR3 length is 11 residues. The CDR3 reads CATRTADTQYF. CDR3 DNA sequence: TGTGCCACTCGGACGGCAGATACGCAGTATTTT.

The chain couples TRBV10-3 to TRBJ1-1; possible D gene TRBD1, 5 bases. CDR3 length: 16 residues. CDR1 ENHRY and CDR2 SYGVKD come from the germline V gene. V shed 0 bases and J shed 0 bases, with 11 bases lying between them. CDR3 DNA sequence: TGTGCCATCAGTGAGTCAGCGGGACGGGTGAACACTGAAGCTTTCTTT. Its translation: CAISESAGRVNTEAFF.

This sequence joins TRBV6-5 and TRBJ1-2; no reliable D call. Germline CDR1 MNHEY, CDR2 SVGAGI. This CDR3 region has 13 residues. Trimming pared 5 bases from V and 7 bases from J, leaving 14 bases between. The CDR3 coding sequence is TGTGCCAGCAGTGACGAACGAGAAGCTGGCTACACCTTC. This translates into CASSDEREAGYTF.

V and J are TRBV12-3 or TRBV12-4 and TRBJ1-2; no definite D call. The V end lost 6 bases, the J end lost 8 bases, and 16 bases lay between the germline ends. The CDR3 has 13 amino acids. In DNA, the CDR3 is TGTGCCAGCAGCCAAGCCCGGTACGGCGGCTACACCTTC. Residues: CASSQARYGGYTF.

This clonotype was seen many times. The chain carries TRBV20-1 and TRBJ1-6; D unresolved. V lost 1 base and J 5 bases, leaving 6 bases between the germline ends. The CDR3 is 13 amino acids. CDR1 DFQATT and CDR2 SNEGSKA come from the germline V gene (reference sequence). The CDR3 is CSARGVNNSPLHF. The CDR3 nucleotides are TGCAGTGCTAGAGGGGTCAATAATTCACCCCTCCACTTT.

This clonotype was seen many times. The V call is TRBV19, the J call TRBJ2-2, with a possible D match to TRBD2 (6 bases). The CDR3 loop spans 16 amino acids. The V end lost 5 bases, the J end lost 4 bases, and 17 bases lay between the germline ends. Germline V gene lookup returns CDR1 LNHDA and CDR2 SQIVND (reference sequence). CDR3 bases: TGTGCCAGTAGTCCAATCGGGGGTGAGATCACCGGGGAGCTGTTTTTT. Its protein is CASSPIGGEITGELFF.

About this clonotype: Since a much larger clone is just one base distant, this may be a read error. The V call is TRBV7-9, the J call TRBJ1-5, with D perhaps TRBD1 (5 bases). Germline lookup yields CDR1 SEHNR and CDR2 FQNEAQ (reference sequence). The V end was cut by 5 bases, the J end by 2 bases, with 16 bases between. This CDR3 comprises 16 residues. CDR3 bases: TGTGCCAGCAGCCGTTGGGGACCCCTGGGCAATCAGCCCCAGCATTTT. It specifies CASSRWGPLGNQPQHF.

This chain links TRBV5-1 with TRBJ2-7; 9 positions agree with TRBD2. The trim removed 4 bases at V and 3 bases at J, leaving 2 bases unmatched. This CDR3 contains 13 residues. CDR1 and CDR2 from the germline V gene are SGHRS and YFSETQ. The chain's CDR3 is CASSRSGGYEQYF. CDR3 DNA: TGCGCCAGCAGCCGTAGCGGGGGCTACGAGCAGTACTTC.

The table lists this clonotype with many counts. This chain links TRBV30 with TRBJ1-1; no clear D. The CDR3 has 13 amino acids. The ends were cut back, 4 bases at V and 3 bases at J, with 12 bases in the middle. Germline V gene sequence: CDR1 GTSNPN, CDR2 SVGIG (reference sequence). The CDR3 DNA is TGTGCCTGGACCACCGGGCGAGACACTGAAGCTTTCTTT. It translates to CAWTTGRDTEAFF.

This clonotype was seen a handful of times. The genes are TRBV19 and TRBJ2-5, with D possibly matching TRBD1 (5 bases). Germline values: CDR1 LNHDA, CDR2 SQIVND (reference sequence). The V end was cut by 9 bases, the J end by 3 bases, with 17 bases between. This CDR3 region has 14 residues. CDR3 in amino acids: CARSRVNTEETQYF. The DNA for the CDR3 is TGTGCCAGAAGCAGGGTAAACACTGAAGAGACCCAGTACTTC.

This clonotype was found many times. V usage is TRBV10-3 and J usage is TRBJ1-5; D possibly corresponds to TRBD1 (5 bases). Trimming removed 3 bases from V and 4 bases from J, with 10 bases in between. Germline CDR1 and CDR2: ENHRY and SYGVKD. This CDR3 is 14 amino acids long. In nucleotides, the CDR3 is TGTGCCATCAGTGAAGGCGGGGGAAATCAGCCCCAGCATTTT. As protein: CAISEGGGNQPQHF.

The table lists this clonotype with a count of one. V is TRBV7-9 and J is TRBJ2-5; 11 bases match TRBD2. CDR1 SEHNR and CDR2 FQNEAQ come from the germline V gene (reference sequence). V lost 6 bases to trimming and J lost 3 bases; unmatched junction nucleotides: 3. The CDR3 has 14 residues. The CDR3 nucleotides are TGTGCCAGCAGGGCGACTAGCGGGGAAGAGACCCAGTACTTC. Its translation: CASRATSGEETQYF.

There are many counts of this clonotype. The chain combines TRBV20-1 with TRBJ1-2, with TRBD1 identical over 7 bases. Trimming at V came to 2 bases and at J to 4 bases, leaving 1 base not matched to a gene. Per germline, CDR1 DFQATT and CDR2 SNEGSKA (reference sequence). The CDR3 length is 12 residues. CDR3 bases: TGCAGTGCTAGATACAGGGGCTATGGCTACACCTTC. Translating gives CSARYRGYGYTF.

A note on this clonotype: Because it lacks the conserved phenylalanine or tryptophan at the end, this CDR3 is likely a read error. The DNA is omitted, as the CDR3 cannot be located on it reliably, and the CDR3 follows TCRdb's listing. The CDR3 here is CASSVWTS. The V gene is TRBV9, the J gene TRBJ2-7; the D call in the table, TRBD2, was not verified against the DNA. The CDR3 is made up of 8 amino acids, end residues included. The V gene's germline CDR1 is SGDLS and CDR2 YYNGEE.

The table lists this clonotype with a few counts. The gene calls are TRBV7-3 and TRBJ2-3; the match to TRBD2 covers 7 bases. The CDR3 runs 16 residues. The germline CDR1 and CDR2 sequences are SGHTA and FQGTGA. The J segment lost 2 bases and the V segment lost 5 bases, leaving 10 bases of the junction unmatched. The CDR3 DNA sequence: TGTGCCAGCAGCCGGGGGGTCCCCACCCTCACAGATACGCAGTATTTT. This codes for CASSRGVPTLTDTQYF.

As to this clonotype: Germline and junction disagree at one end, which may indicate a read error. The rearrangement uses TRBV2 and TRBJ2-5, with TRBD2 matching over 15 bases. CDR3 length: 16 amino acids. Germline V gene lookup returns CDR1 SNHLY and CDR2 FYNNEI. CDR3 in amino acids: CAISGTSGRPQETQYF. CDR3 nucleotides: TGTGCCATCAGTGGGACTAGCGGGAGGCCCCAAGAGACCCAGTACTTC.

The chain has TRBV20-1 and TRBJ2-5; the D gene is possibly TRBD2 (6 bases). The germline V gene encodes CDR1 DFQATT and CDR2 SNEGSKA (reference sequence). The CDR3 consists of 13 residues. Trimming shortened V by 3 bases and J by 5 bases, and 13 bases separated the two germline ends. CDR3 bases: TGCAGTGCTAGTAGTGTCGGGAGTGAGACCCAGTACTTC. It encodes CSASSVGSETQYF.

This clonotype has a handful of counts. This rearrangement joins TRBV6-5 to TRBJ1-1, with D uncertain. CDR1 and CDR2 from the germline V gene are MNHEY and SVGAGI. The V end lost 7 bases, the J end lost 9 bases, and 18 bases lay between the germline ends. The CDR3 length is 13 residues. CDR3 residues: CASTRSIGSKAFF. The DNA for the CDR3 is TGTGCCAGCACCCGGTCAATAGGTAGTAAAGCTTTCTTT.

This clonotype was seen repeatedly, ten times or more. The chain uses TRBV10-3 and TRBJ1-2, with 7 positions matching TRBD1. The CDR3 is made up of 14 amino acids. V shed 2 bases and J 2 bases; nucleotides not matched to a gene: 2. Germline-derived CDR1 and CDR2 are ENHRY and SYGVKD. The CDR3 nucleotides are TGTGCCATCAGTGAGGGGGACAGCAACTATGGCTACACCTTC. As protein: CAISEGDSNYGYTF.

This clonotype was counted at least ten times. The V call is TRBV20-1, the J call TRBJ1-1; D unclear. There are 11 residues in the CDR3. Deletions cut 5 bases from V and 4 bases from J, with 8 bases between. In germline, CDR1 is DFQATT, CDR2 SNEGSKA (reference sequence). The CDR3: CSAGMGTEAFF. As DNA, the CDR3 is TGCAGTGCTGGGATGGGCACTGAAGCTTTCTTT.

The gene calls are TRBV29-1 and TRBJ2-7, with 11 bases fitting TRBD1. Germline values: CDR1 SQVTM, CDR2 ANQGSEA. The V and J ends lost 6 bases and 1 base, in that order; junction bases with no gene match: 8. The CDR3 loop spans 15 amino acids. CDR3 loop: CSVGTGGSLSYEQYF. The CDR3 bases are TGCAGCGTGGGGACAGGGGGATCCTTGTCCTACGAGCAGTACTTC.

This clonotype was recorded a few times. The chain has TRBV25-1 and TRBJ1-6; D uncertain. Looked up from germline, CDR1 is MGHDK and CDR2 is SYGVNS. The CDR3 consists of 13 residues. V was clipped by 1 base and J by 8 bases, with 6 bases between them. CDR3 DNA: TGTGCCAGCAGTGAATCGGGCTATTCACCCCTCCACTTT. As protein: CASSESGYSPLHF. Full variable domain (outside the CDR3, taken from reference TRBV25-1 and TRBJ1-6): EADIYQTPRYLVIGTGKKITLECSQTMGHDKMYWYQQDPGMELHLIHYSYGVNSTEKGDLSSESTVSRIRTEHFPLTLESARPSHTSQYLCASSESGYSPLHFGNGTRLTVT.

This clonotype was counted ten times or more. The genes are TRBV6-6 and TRBJ1-5, with no clear D. Trimming took off 6 bases at V and 2 bases at J, with 17 bases between the two ends. Germline V gene sequence: CDR1 MNHNY, CDR2 SVGAGI (reference sequence). The CDR3 loop spans 16 amino acids. The CDR3 sequence is CASRYEEGSRNQPQHF. Written as DNA, the CDR3 is TGTGCCAGCAGGTACGAGGAGGGCAGTCGCAATCAGCCCCAGCATTTT.

This clonotype was found many times. The gene calls are TRBV6-1 and TRBJ2-7; the D gene is possibly TRBD1 (5 bases). In germline, CDR1 is MNHNS, CDR2 SASEGT. V was shortened by 6 bases and J by 3 bases, with 15 bases between the two germline ends. This CDR3 has 14 amino acids. The CDR3 here is CASRSRQGLYEQYF. CDR3 in DNA: TGTGCCAGCAGGAGTAGGCAGGGTCTCTACGAGCAGTACTTC.

V is TRBV29-1 and J is TRBJ2-2; D is ambiguous. The CDR3 has 13 residues. V lost 6 bases, J lost 6 bases, and 14 bases lay in between. The germline CDR1 and CDR2 sequences are SQVTM and ANQGSEA. The CDR3, as DNA: TGCAGCGTGGTCCGGGTCTCCTCCGGGGAGCTGTTTTTT. Translating gives CSVVRVSSGELFF.

The sample holds many counts of this clonotype. DNA of the CDR3: TGCAGCGTTGATGGACAGGATCACTACGAGCAGTACTTC. Encoded protein: CSVDGQDHYEQYF. The rearrangement links TRBV29-1 to TRBJ2-7, with TRBD1 matching over 7 bases. The ends lost 3 bases at V and 3 bases at J; junction bases unmatched: 5. The CDR3 extends over 13 amino acids. Germline V CDR1 and CDR2: SQVTM, ANQGSEA.